This is a list of T cell receptor beta chains from one sample in a study of CD8 T cells in ankylosing spondylitis. A single record per CDR3 protein comes from TCRdb applying MiXCR to the 5' RACE reads. The table lists 200,000 to 250,000 distinct CDR3 sequences, roughly 25% of them singletons. The sequenced sample consisted of blood, either unsorted or a sorted T cell fraction (not recorded which). These receptors all come from a male donor with ankylosing spondylitis or in good health (not recorded which). Each CDR3 is given without its conserved first and last residue. D genes are given only for firm matches. Only some rows state a clone size, as once, few, many or a class for expanded clones.

>many|TRBJ2-7|TRBV12-3/TRBV12-4|11|-
ASSSTTGYEQY
>many|TRBJ1-5|TRBV12-3/TRBV12-4|13|-
ASSLNGDWGQPQH
>many|TRBJ2-1|TRBV15|13|TRBD2
ATSRDRVREGEQF
>-|TRBJ2-5|TRBV12-3/TRBV12-4|13|-
ASSSRLIFQETQY
>many|TRBJ2-3|TRBV20-1|10|-
SARLQEHTQY
>-|TRBJ2-1|TRBV9|16|-
ASSSEGQGLRSYNEQF
>many|TRBJ2-1|TRBV10-3|13|TRBD2
AISGTSLLLNEQF
>-|TRBJ1-1|TRBV20-1|13|-
SARDSTRDHTEAF
>many|TRBJ1-5|TRBV3-1|14|TRBD1
ASSRTTGRGNQPQH
>-|TRBJ2-7|TRBV6-5|6|-
ASYEQY
>few|TRBJ2-3|TRBV20-1|13|TRBD2
SARTSDTFPDTQY
>many|TRBJ1-1|TRBV5-1|12|-
ASSLAAGDTEAF
>-|TRBJ2-1|TRBV6-2/TRBV6-3|13|TRBD1
ASSHRTGSYNEQF
>-|TRBJ1-6|TRBV20-1|13|-
SARGEAWSNSPLH
>many|TRBJ1-5|TRBV5-5|14|TRBD1
ASSSLTGDSNQPQH
>many|TRBJ1-6|TRBV6-5|16|-
ASSYHTRTSSYNSPLH
>-|TRBJ2-1|TRBV29-1|9|-
SVGGYNEQF
>-|TRBJ2-3|TRBV12-3/TRBV12-4|13|TRBD2
ASSSIAGSTDTQY
>-|TRBJ2-7|TRBV25-1|13|TRBD2
ASSEPGGTTYEQY
>many|TRBJ1-5|TRBV5-1|11|-
ASSAGVNQPQH
>few|TRBJ1-4|TRBV7-9|12|-
ASSLERAFEKLF
>many|TRBJ1-6|TRBV6-2/TRBV6-3|11|TRBD1
ASNSGGWVPLH
>-|TRBJ2-2|TRBV2|12|TRBD1
ASGTGWNTGELF
>many|TRBJ1-3|TRBV12-3/TRBV12-4|9|-
ASSFGDTIY
>-|TRBJ2-7|TRBV5-1|12|TRBD1
ASSGSTGAYEQY
>many|TRBJ2-1|TRBV6-5|9|-
ASSWDNEQF
>many|TRBJ2-2|TRBV20-1|15|TRBD1
SARVPGQGLGTGELF
>many|TRBJ1-6|TRBV7-3|12|TRBD1
ASSLGTDNSPLH
>many|TRBJ2-7|TRBV20-1|13|TRBD1
SATSTGTLSYEQY
>few|TRBJ2-4|TRBV13|22|TRBD1
ASSFRPLDKTGSNQILAKNIQY
>-|TRBJ2-7|TRBV28|17|TRBD2
ASSFRSSGKRTSSYEQY
>-|TRBJ1-1|TRBV7-3|11|TRBD1
ASSQTGKTEAF
>few|TRBJ2-1|TRBV10-3|9|-
AISDSPEQF
>few|TRBJ2-1|TRBV6-6|10|TRBD1
ASSQQQGVQF
>few|TRBJ2-2|TRBV10-3|13|-
AISEVAANTGELF
>-|TRBJ2-1|TRBV29-1|11|-
SVDYSTYNEQF
>many|TRBJ2-7|TRBV2|16|-
ASSERIHFSPNSYEQY
>-|TRBJ2-7|TRBV20-1|15|TRBD2
SAREPLSGGSSYEQY
>many|TRBJ2-1|TRBV29-1|12|-
SVELGRQYNEQF
>-|TRBJ2-2|TRBV20-1|14|TRBD2
SATGPGLLIGGELF
>-|TRBJ1-5|TRBV12-3/TRBV12-4|12|-
ASSQNSPNQPQH
>many|TRBJ2-3|TRBV9|15|TRBD2
ASSTGLAGSTTDTQY
>few|TRBJ2-7|TRBV4-1|12|-
ASSQDPHSYEQY
>many|TRBJ2-1|TRBV4-1|13|TRBD2
ASSQTSGRLNEQF
>-|TRBJ2-2|TRBV9|12|-
ASSAESGTGELF
>many|TRBJ2-1|TRBV9|12|TRBD2
ASSREGGGRPQF
>-|TRBJ2-1|TRBV5-1|12|-
ASSLAGHLNEQF
>many|TRBJ2-3|TRBV25-1|12|TRBD2
ASSNSGSTDTQY
>many|TRBJ2-7|TRBV20-1|11|-
SARKEGIYEQY
>-|TRBJ2-1|TRBV20-1|14|-
SARDPGHFSYNEQF
>few|TRBJ2-3|TRBV6-1|13|TRBD2
ASKGRERSADTQY
>many|TRBJ2-6|TRBV7-3|13|-
ASSLRQGAANVLT